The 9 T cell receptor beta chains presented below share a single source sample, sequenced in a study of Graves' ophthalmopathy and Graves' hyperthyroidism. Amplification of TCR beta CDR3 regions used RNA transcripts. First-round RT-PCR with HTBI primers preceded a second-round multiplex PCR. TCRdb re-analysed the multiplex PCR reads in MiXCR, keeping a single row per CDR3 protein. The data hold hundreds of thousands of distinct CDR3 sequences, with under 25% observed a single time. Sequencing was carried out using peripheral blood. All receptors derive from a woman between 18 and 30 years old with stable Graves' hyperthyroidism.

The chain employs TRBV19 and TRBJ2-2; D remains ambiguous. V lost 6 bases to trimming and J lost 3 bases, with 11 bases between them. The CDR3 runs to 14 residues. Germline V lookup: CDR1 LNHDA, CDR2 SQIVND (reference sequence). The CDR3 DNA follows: TGTGCCAGTAGCGGGCGGTCCCACACCGGGGAGCTGTTTTTT. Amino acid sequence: CASSGRSHTGELFF. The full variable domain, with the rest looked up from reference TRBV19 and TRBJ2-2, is DGGITQSPKYLFRKEGQNVTLSCEQNLNHDAMYWYRQDPGQGLRLIYYSQIVNDFQKGDIAEGYSVSREKKESFPLTVTSAQKNPTAFYLCASSGRSHTGELFFGEGSRLTVL.

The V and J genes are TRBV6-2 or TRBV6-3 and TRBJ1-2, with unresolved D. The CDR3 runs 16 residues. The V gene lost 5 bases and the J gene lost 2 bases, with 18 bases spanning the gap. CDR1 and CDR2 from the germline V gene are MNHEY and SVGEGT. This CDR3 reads CASSNPTLFFNYGYTF. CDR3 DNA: TGTGCCAGCAGTAACCCCACTCTATTCTTCAACTATGGCTACACCTTC.

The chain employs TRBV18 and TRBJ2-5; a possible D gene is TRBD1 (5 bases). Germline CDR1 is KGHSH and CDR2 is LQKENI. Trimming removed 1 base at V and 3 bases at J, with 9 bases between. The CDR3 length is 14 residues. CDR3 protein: CASSPRAREETQYF. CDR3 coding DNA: TGTGCCAGCTCACCACGGGCCAGGGAAGAGACCCAGTACTTC.

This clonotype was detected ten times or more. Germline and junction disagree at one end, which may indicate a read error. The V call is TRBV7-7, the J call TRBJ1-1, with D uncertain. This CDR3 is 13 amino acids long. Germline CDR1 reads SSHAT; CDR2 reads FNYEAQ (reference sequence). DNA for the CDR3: TGTGCTAGCAGCTTGTGGTTGAACACTGAAGCTTTCTTT. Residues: CASSLWLNTEAFF. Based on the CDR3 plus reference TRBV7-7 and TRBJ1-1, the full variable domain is GAGVSQSPRYKVTKRGQDVTLRCDPISSHATLYWYQQALGQGPEFLTYFNYEAQPDKSGLPSDRFSAERPEGSISTLTIQRTEQRDSAMYRCASSLWLNTEAFFGQGTRLTVV.

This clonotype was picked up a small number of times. The CDR3 DNA is TGTGCCAGCAGCCAGACAGGTGATCAGCCCCAGCATTTT. It specifies CASSQTGDQPQHF. The chain is built from TRBV3-1 and TRBJ1-5, with a possible D match to TRBD1 (6 bases). Trimming shortened V by 3 bases and J by 5 bases, and 8 bases separated the two germline ends. The CDR3 runs to 13 residues. Germline CDR1 and CDR2: LGHDT and YNNKEL (reference sequence).

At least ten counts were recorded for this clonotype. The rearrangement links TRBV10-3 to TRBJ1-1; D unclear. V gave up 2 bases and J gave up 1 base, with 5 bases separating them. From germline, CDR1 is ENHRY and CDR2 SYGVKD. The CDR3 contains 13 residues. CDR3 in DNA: TGTGCCATCAGTGAGGTCGGGAACACTGAAGCTTTCTTT. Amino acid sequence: CAISEVGNTEAFF.

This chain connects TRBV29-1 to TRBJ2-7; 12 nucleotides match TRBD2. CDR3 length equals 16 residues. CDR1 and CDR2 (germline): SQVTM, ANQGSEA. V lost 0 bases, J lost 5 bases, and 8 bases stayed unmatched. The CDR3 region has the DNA TGCAGCGTTGAAGATCGGGCTAGCGGGAGGGCCAACGAGCAGTACTTC. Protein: CSVEDRASGRANEQYF.

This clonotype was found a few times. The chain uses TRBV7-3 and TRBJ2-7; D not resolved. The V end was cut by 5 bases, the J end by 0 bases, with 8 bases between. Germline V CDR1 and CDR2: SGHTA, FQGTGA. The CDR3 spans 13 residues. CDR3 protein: CASSPLASYEQYF. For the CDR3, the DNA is TGTGCCAGCAGCCCCCTGGCCTCCTACGAGCAGTACTTC. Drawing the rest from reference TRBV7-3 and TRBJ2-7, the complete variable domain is GAGVSQTPSNKVTEKGKYVELRCDPISGHTALYWYRQSLGQGPEFLIYFQGTGAADDSGLPNDRFFAVRPEGSVSTLKIQRTERGDSAVYLCASSPLASYEQYFGPGTRLTVT.

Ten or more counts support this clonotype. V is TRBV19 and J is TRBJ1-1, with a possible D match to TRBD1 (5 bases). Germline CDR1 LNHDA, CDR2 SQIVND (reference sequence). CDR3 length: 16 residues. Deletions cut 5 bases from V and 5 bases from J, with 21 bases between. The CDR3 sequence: CASSLDTLRGSTEAFF. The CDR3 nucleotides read TGTGCCAGTAGTTTGGACACCCTCAGAGGAAGTACTGAAGCTTTCTTT.